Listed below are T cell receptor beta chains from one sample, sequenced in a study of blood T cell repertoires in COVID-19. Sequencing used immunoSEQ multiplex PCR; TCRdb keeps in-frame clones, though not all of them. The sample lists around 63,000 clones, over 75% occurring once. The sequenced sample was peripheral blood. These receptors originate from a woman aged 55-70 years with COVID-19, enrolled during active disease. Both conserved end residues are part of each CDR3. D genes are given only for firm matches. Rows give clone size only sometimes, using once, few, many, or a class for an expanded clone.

cdr3_aa: CASGPSARGSDEQFF; cdr3_nt: TGTGCTAGTGGTCCCTCCGCCAGGGGGTCCGATGAGCAGTTCTTC; j_call: TRBJ2-1; v_call: TRBV12-5; clone_size: -; d_call: TRBD1
cdr3_aa: CASSPRKQSGRTDTQYF; cdr3_nt: TGTGCCAGCAGCCCCCGTAAACAGAGCGGGAGGACAGATACGCAGTATTTT; j_call: TRBJ2-3; v_call: TRBV13; clone_size: -; d_call: TRBD2
cdr3_aa: CANPAGALAKNIQYF; cdr3_nt: TGTGCCAACCCGGCAGGCGCTCTAGCCAAAAACATTCAGTACTTC; j_call: TRBJ2-4; v_call: TRBV5-8; clone_size: -; d_call: -
cdr3_aa: CASSPPTGEATEAFF; cdr3_nt: TGTGCCAGCAGCCCCCCGACAGGGGAGGCAACTGAAGCTTTCTTT; j_call: TRBJ1-1; v_call: TRBV5-4; clone_size: -; d_call: TRBD1
cdr3_aa: CASSLGGHEAGELFF; cdr3_nt: TGTGCCAGCAGCTTAGGGGGACACGAAGCCGGGGAGCTGTTTTTT; j_call: TRBJ2-2; v_call: TRBV11-3; clone_size: -; d_call: -
cdr3_aa: CAIRGSAAFVAFF; cdr3_nt: TGTGCCATCCGAGGGAGCGCCGCTTTCGTAGCTTTCTTT; j_call: TRBJ1-1; v_call: TRBV10-3; clone_size: once; d_call: -
cdr3_aa: CASSYRLAYEQYF; cdr3_nt: TGTGCCAGCAGTTACAGGCTAGCCTACGAGCAGTACTTC; j_call: TRBJ2-7; v_call: TRBV6-6; clone_size: once; d_call: -
cdr3_aa: CASSQDGRNYNEQFF; cdr3_nt: TGCGCCAGCAGCCAAGACGGGAGGAACTACAATGAGCAGTTCTTC; j_call: TRBJ2-1; v_call: TRBV4-1; clone_size: -; d_call: TRBD2
cdr3_aa: CASSAYRTGIRTEAFF; cdr3_nt: TGTGCCAGCAGTGCCTACAGGACAGGGATTAGGACTGAAGCTTTCTTT; j_call: TRBJ1-1; v_call: TRBV9; clone_size: -; d_call: TRBD1
cdr3_aa: CASSLWTGQETQYF; cdr3_nt: TGTGCCAGCAGCCTCTGGACAGGGCAAGAGACCCAGTACTTC; j_call: TRBJ2-5; v_call: TRBV7-2; clone_size: -; d_call: TRBD1
cdr3_aa: CASSPNYGYTF; cdr3_nt: TGTGCCAGCAGTCCGAACTATGGCTACACCTTC; j_call: TRBJ1-2; v_call: TRBV6-5; clone_size: -; d_call: -
cdr3_aa: CASSQQGLRYEQYF; cdr3_nt: TGTGCCAGCAGCCAACAGGGACTCCGCTACGAGCAGTACTTC; j_call: TRBJ2-7; v_call: TRBV3-1/TRBV3-2; clone_size: -; d_call: -
cdr3_aa: CASRAGPGQINSGNTIYF; cdr3_nt: TGTGCCAGTCGGGCAGGCCCGGGACAGATTAACTCTGGAAACACCATATATTTT; j_call: TRBJ1-3; v_call: TRBV19; clone_size: -; d_call: TRBD1
cdr3_aa: CASSQDLYYGYTF; cdr3_nt: TGTGCCAGCAGCCAAGATTTATACTATGGCTACACCTTC; j_call: TRBJ1-2; v_call: TRBV14; clone_size: once; d_call: -
cdr3_aa: CASSLGTGYSTDTQYF; cdr3_nt: TGTGCCAGCAGTTTAGGGACAGGGTACAGCACAGATACGCAGTATTTT; j_call: TRBJ2-3; v_call: TRBV27; clone_size: -; d_call: TRBD1
cdr3_aa: CASSFTGPTGDGYTF; cdr3_nt: TGCGCCAGCAGCTTCACCGGGCCCACCGGGGATGGCTACACCTTC; j_call: TRBJ1-2; v_call: TRBV5-1; clone_size: -; d_call: -
cdr3_aa: CASSIAMQGYEQYF; cdr3_nt: TGTGCCAGTAGTATTGCGATGCAGGGCTACGAGCAGTACTTC; j_call: TRBJ2-7; v_call: TRBV19; clone_size: -; d_call: -
cdr3_aa: CASSLDRGTEAFF; cdr3_nt: TGTGCCAGTAGTCTCGACAGGGGGACTGAAGCTTTCTTT; j_call: TRBJ1-1; v_call: TRBV19; clone_size: -; d_call: TRBD1
cdr3_aa: CASSTDGLAGGGELFF; cdr3_nt: TGTGCCAGCAGTACAGACGGACTAGCGGGGGGCGGGGAGCTGTTTTTT; j_call: TRBJ2-2; v_call: TRBV6-2/TRBV6-3; clone_size: -; d_call: TRBD2
cdr3_aa: CASSERGTSWGLSTDTQYF; cdr3_nt: TGTGCCAGCTCTGAGAGGGGGACTAGCTGGGGACTTAGCACAGATACGCAGTATTTT; j_call: TRBJ2-3; v_call: TRBV9; clone_size: -; d_call: TRBD2
cdr3_aa: CASSALQRDRADNYGYTF; cdr3_nt: TGTGCCAGCAGCGCCCTACAGAGGGACAGGGCCGATAACTATGGCTACACCTTC; j_call: TRBJ1-2; v_call: TRBV9; clone_size: -; d_call: TRBD1
cdr3_aa: CASSQDNVGRLGLVYEQYF; cdr3_nt: TGTGCCAGCAGCCAAGATAACGTCGGGCGGCTGGGACTAGTCTACGAGCAGTACTTC; j_call: TRBJ2-7; v_call: TRBV3-1/TRBV3-2; clone_size: -; d_call: TRBD2
cdr3_aa: CASSPARLAGERGRLDEQFF; cdr3_nt: TGTGCCAGCAGTCCAGCTAGACTAGCGGGAGAGAGGGGGCGGTTGGATGAGCAGTTCTTC; j_call: TRBJ2-1; v_call: TRBV9; clone_size: -; d_call: TRBD2
cdr3_aa: CASSFGTEETQYF; cdr3_nt: TGTGCCAGCAGCTTCGGGACAGAAGAGACCCAGTACTTC; j_call: TRBJ2-5; v_call: TRBV7-3; clone_size: -; d_call: TRBD1
cdr3_aa: CASSLGAGVVDTQYF; cdr3_nt: TGTGCCAGCAGCTTAGGAGCGGGAGTGGTAGATACGCAGTATTTT; j_call: TRBJ2-3; v_call: TRBV7-2; clone_size: -; d_call: TRBD2
cdr3_aa: CATSGVSGRAPNEQFF; cdr3_nt: TGTGCCACCAGTGGTGTTAGCGGGAGGGCCCCGAATGAGCAGTTCTTC; j_call: TRBJ2-1; v_call: TRBV24-1; clone_size: -; d_call: TRBD2
cdr3_aa: CATSDFKNTGELFF; cdr3_nt: TGTGCCACCAGTGATTTTAAGAACACCGGGGAGCTGTTTTTT; j_call: TRBJ2-2; v_call: TRBV24-1; clone_size: -; d_call: -
cdr3_aa: CASSDPGSQETQYF; cdr3_nt: TGTGCCAGCAGTGACCCAGGGTCCCAAGAGACCCAGTACTTC; j_call: TRBJ2-5; v_call: TRBV2; clone_size: -; d_call: -
cdr3_aa: CASSEIRTSGSMRGTDTQYF; cdr3_nt: TGTGCCAGCAGTGAAATTCGGACTAGCGGGAGTATGAGAGGAACAGATACGCAGTATTTT; j_call: TRBJ2-3; v_call: TRBV2; clone_size: -; d_call: TRBD2
cdr3_aa: CASSQGEGNTEAFF; cdr3_nt: TGCGCCAGCAGCCAAGGGGAGGGGAACACTGAAGCTTTCTTT; j_call: TRBJ1-1; v_call: TRBV4-1; clone_size: -; d_call: -
cdr3_aa: CVTGQPTYNEQFF; cdr3_nt: TGTGTCACTGGACAGCCCACCTACAATGAGCAGTTCTTC; j_call: TRBJ2-1; v_call: TRBV6-1; clone_size: once; d_call: -
cdr3_aa: CASSLGPGSTDTQYF; cdr3_nt: TGTGCCAGCAGCTTAGGTCCAGGTAGCACAGATACGCAGTATTTT; j_call: TRBJ2-3; v_call: TRBV7-2; clone_size: once; d_call: -
cdr3_aa: CASSLSSVGQAQSYGYTF; cdr3_nt: TGTGCCAGCAGTTTATCTTCAGTCGGACAGGCCCAGTCCTATGGCTACACCTTC; j_call: TRBJ1-2; v_call: TRBV27; clone_size: -; d_call: TRBD1
cdr3_aa: CASSTTGWNTEAFF; cdr3_nt: TGTGCCAGCAGTACAACAGGGTGGAACACTGAAGCTTTCTTT; j_call: TRBJ1-1; v_call: TRBV5-4; clone_size: once; d_call: -
cdr3_aa: CASSLGPGLAGGKTDTQYF; cdr3_nt: TGTGCCAGCAGCTTAGGCCCGGGACTAGCGGGAGGAAAGACAGATACGCAGTATTTT; j_call: TRBJ2-3; v_call: TRBV7-6; clone_size: -; d_call: TRBD2
cdr3_aa: CASSIRSGPSYEQYF; cdr3_nt: TGTGCCAGTAGTATTCGTTCTGGGCCTTCCTACGAGCAGTACTTC; j_call: TRBJ2-7; v_call: TRBV19; clone_size: -; d_call: -
cdr3_aa: CASSLGAGKTEAFF; cdr3_nt: TGTGCCAGCAGCTTAGGTGCGGGAAAAACTGAAGCTTTCTTT; j_call: TRBJ1-1; v_call: TRBV13; clone_size: -; d_call: -
cdr3_aa: CASSRDRTYEQYF; cdr3_nt: TGTGCCAGCTCCCGGGACAGAACCTACGAGCAGTACTTC; j_call: TRBJ2-7; v_call: TRBV19; clone_size: -; d_call: TRBD1
cdr3_aa: CASSDRVLLTGELFF; cdr3_nt: TGTGCCAGCAGCGACCGGGTCTTACTCACCGGGGAGCTGTTTTTT; j_call: TRBJ2-2; v_call: TRBV27; clone_size: -; d_call: -
cdr3_aa: CASSTRTSGLGPYNEQFF; cdr3_nt: TGTGCCAGCAGCACCAGGACTAGCGGGCTGGGTCCCTACAATGAGCAGTTCTTC; j_call: TRBJ2-1; v_call: TRBV14; clone_size: -; d_call: TRBD2
cdr3_aa: CASSSRPQGSTGELFF; cdr3_nt: TGTGCCAGCAGTTCCCGGCCCCAGGGGTCCACCGGGGAGCTGTTTTTT; j_call: TRBJ2-2; v_call: TRBV27; clone_size: -; d_call: -
cdr3_aa: CASSASDSNEQFF; cdr3_nt: TGTGCCAGCAGTGCCTCTGACAGCAATGAGCAGTTCTTC; j_call: TRBJ2-1; v_call: TRBV6-4; clone_size: -; d_call: -
cdr3_aa: CASSIIDRVLDTEAFF; cdr3_nt: TGCGCCAGCAGCATAATCGACAGGGTCTTGGACACTGAAGCTTTCTTT; j_call: TRBJ1-1; v_call: TRBV5-1; clone_size: -; d_call: TRBD1
cdr3_aa: CASSLMRRENNEQFF; cdr3_nt: TGTGCCAGCAGCTTAATGAGACGGGAGAACAATGAGCAGTTCTTC; j_call: TRBJ2-1; v_call: TRBV11-1; clone_size: once; d_call: -